This T cell receptor (beta chain) was observed in a study of blood T cell repertoires in COVID-19. Study in general: Acute and convalescent COVID-19 samples came from the United States, Italy and Spain. PBMCs, B-cell-depleted T cells, or T cells were the source of the cDNA or gDNA that made up the material.

Trimming took 4 bases from V and 2 from J; bases not matched to a gene: 5. Per the germline V gene, CDR1 is SGHNT and CDR2 is YENEEA. The CDR3 loop spans 16 amino acids. Authors' analysis steps: Amplified reference gene primers provided the basis for estimating nucleated cell counts. Assay: immunoSEQ multiplex PCR; the TCRdb copy retains only in-frame clones and omits some. The V and J calls and clone size are taken from that table; D and trimming were inferred from the DNA. In the table there are about 270,000 clones, about 89% of which are singletons. Specimen: peripheral blood. The source of this sequence is a middle-aged man with active or convalescent COVID-19. V and J are TRBV11-3 and TRBJ1-5; TRBD1 agrees at 10 bases. This CDR3 reads CASSCPTGGCNQPQHF. In nucleotides, the CDR3 is TGTGCCAGCAGCTGTCCGACAGGGGGCTGCAATCAGCCCCAGCATTTT.